This note documents a single T cell receptor beta chain sequence. Antigen unknown. The assay was immunoSEQ multiplex PCR, and TCRdb's table has in-frame clones only and misses some. The repertoire holds around 600,000 clones, less than 98% seen once, with approximately 0.057% in the top ten. The source of the sample is a study of shared clonotypes between healthy human individuals. Study-wide points: Naive subsets generally exceeded memory subsets in estimated richness.

This CDR3 is built from 13 residues. Germline V lookup: CDR1 SGHRS, CDR2 YFSETQ. V trimming: 5 bases; J trimming: 5 bases; junction bases outside the gene matches: 4. The chain couples TRBV5-1 to TRBJ2-7; TRBD2 matches at 10 bases. Material: naive CD4+ T cells sorted from blood. The subset denotes: CD45RA+ positively selected. The TCR comes from a woman aged 25-40 years in good health. The CDR3 DNA follows: TGCGCCAGCAGGACCGGGACTAGCGACGAGCAGTACTTC. Protein: CASRTGTSDEQYF.